The 8 T cell receptor beta chains listed next were all sequenced from one sample in a study of siplizumab effects on memory and regulatory T cells. Produced via immunoSEQ multiplex PCR; TCRdb's table is partial and in-frame only. The sample records some 100,000 clones, around 97% being singletons. Sequencing was done on a sample of naive CD4+ T cells sorted from blood. Receptors were obtained from a human donor in good health.

This clone was detected only a few times. This chain connects TRBV15 to TRBJ1-1; D is uncertain. The CDR3 extends over 13 amino acids. Germline lookup yields CDR1 LNHNV and CDR2 YYDKDF (reference sequence). Trimming took 0 bases from V and 3 from J, leaving 5 bases between them. The CDR3 nucleotides are TGTGCCACCAGCAGAGATCTCCACACTGAAGCTTTCTTT. It codes for CATSRDLHTEAFF.

The chain recombines TRBV5-4 with TRBJ2-7; tentatively, D is TRBD1 or TRBD2 (5 bases each). Trimming took 3 bases from V and 2 from J, leaving 15 bases between them. The V gene's germline CDR1 is SGHNT and CDR2 YYREEE (reference sequence). This CDR3 is 15 amino acids long. The CDR3 region is CASSSDGTVTYEQYF. CDR3 in DNA: TGTGCCAGCAGCTCGGACGGGACGGTTACCTACGAGCAGTACTTC.

This clone came up once. The V gene is TRBV7-3, the J gene TRBJ1-2; a possible D gene is TRBD1 (5 bases). V lost 0 bases to trimming and J lost 8 bases, with 10 bases between them. Per germline, CDR1 SGHTA and CDR2 FQGTGA. This CDR3 is 13 amino acids long. Here the CDR3 DNA reads TGTGCCAGCAGCTTAACGGGGAGGACAGGCTACACCTTC. Residues: CASSLTGRTGYTF.

This chain links TRBV5-6 with TRBJ1-6; unclear D gene. CDR1 and CDR2 (germline): SGHDT, YYEEEE. This CDR3 has 16 residues. V was clipped by 0 bases and J by 0 bases, with 7 bases between them. CDR3 nucleotide sequence: TGTGCCAGCAGCTTGGCCCTCAGCTCCTATAATTCACCCCTCCACTTT. Protein product: CASSLALSSYNSPLHF. Full variable domain (rest looked up from reference TRBV5-6 and TRBJ1-6): DAGVTQSPTHLIKTRGQQVTLRCSPKSGHDTVSWYQQALGQGPQFIFQYYEEEERQRGNFPDRFSGHQFPNYSSELNVNALLLGDSALYLCASSLALSSYNSPLHFGNGTRLTVT.

To note about this clone: This same CDR3 is encoded by further DNA sequences in the sample. The V and J genes are TRBV5-4 and TRBJ2-7; 8 bases agree with TRBD2. The CDR3 consists of 14 residues. V dropped 4 bases and J dropped 1; count of bases not matched to a gene: 4. Per germline, CDR1 SGHNT and CDR2 YYREEE (reference sequence). The CDR3 region is CASSPTGGSYEQYF. The CDR3 nucleotides read TGTGCCAGCAGCCCCACGGGGGGGTCCTACGAGCAGTACTTC.

CDR3 sequence reads: CASSYSGPRQPQHF. The DNA of the CDR3 is TGTGCCAGCAGTTACTCAGGGCCGCGGCAGCCCCAGCATTTT. V is TRBV6-6 and J is TRBJ1-5; D is ambiguous. The CDR3 is made up of 14 amino acids. CDR1 MNHNY and CDR2 SVGAGI come from the germline V gene (reference sequence). V was trimmed by 0 bases and J by 7 bases, leaving 10 bases between them.

This clone came up once. V is TRBV2 and J is TRBJ2-3; TRBD1 or TRBD2 may be the D gene (5 bases each). Germline CDR1 and CDR2: SNHLY and FYNNEI. The CDR3 runs to 15 residues. Between the trimmed V and J ends, which lost 3 bases and 5 bases, there was a span of 15 bases. CDR3 in amino acids: CASSDPGTRQDTQYF. In DNA form, the CDR3 reads TGTGCCAGCAGTGACCCCGGGACCCGACAAGATACGCAGTATTTT.

This chain joins TRBV28 and TRBJ1-1, with D unclear. The V end lost 8 bases, the J end lost 0 bases, and 10 bases lay between the germline ends. The CDR3 has 13 amino acids. Germline CDR1 reads MDHEN; CDR2 reads SYDVKM. Here the CDR3 DNA reads TGTGCCAGCGCGAGATTCATGAACACTGAAGCTTTCTTT. Translating gives CASARFMNTEAFF.